This paragraph reports one T cell receptor (beta chain). Its antigen remains unidentified. This record comes from a study of CD8+ T cells in alopecia areata. Study background: In an open-label trial, patients got 5 to 10 mg tofacitinib twice daily.

Notes on the study in general: Scalp repertoires also include resident alphabeta T cells from normal skin.

Germline values: CDR1 SGHVS, CDR2 FNYEAQ. The CDR3 contains 14 residues. With 6 bases removed from V and 3 bases from J, the gap between germline ends came to 15 bases. After isolation, RNA underwent reverse transcription to generate cDNA as the sequencing template. Only in-frame clones appear in the TCRdb table, and some are missing; sequencing was by immunoSEQ multiplex PCR. The top ten hold 14% to 15% of the sample, which has 170,000 or so clones, around three fifths seen once. Sorting of CD4+ and CD8+ T cells was performed on PBMCs. The TCR comes from a human donor with alopecia areata. The chain combines TRBV7-6 with TRBJ2-7, with TRBD1 as a possible D gene (6 bases). The source was CD4+ T cells sorted from blood, collected at week 0. CDR3 nucleotide sequence: TGTGCCAGCAGTGGGGGCAACGCAGACTACGAGCAGTACTTC. It codes for CASSGGNADYEQYF.